This TCR beta chain appears in the sequencing data of a study of cytomegalovirus exposure and HLA in healthy donors. Some clones are missing from TCRdb's copy, which holds only in-frame ones; the method was immunoSEQ multiplex PCR. The sample records about 240,000 clones, around nine tenths being singletons. Germline assignment: CDR1 MDHEN and CDR2 SYDVKM. The CDR3 is 12 residues long. V was trimmed by 3 bases and J by 11 bases, leaving 13 bases between them. The J gene is TRBJ1-1, the V gene TRBV28; no clear D gene. The sequence derives from a man aged 18 to 30 in good health and CMV-seronegative. The material sequenced was PBMCs. CDR3 DNA: TGTGCCAGCAGTTTGGAGCGGGGAGCGGCTTTCTTT. Translated, it gives CASSLERGAAFF.